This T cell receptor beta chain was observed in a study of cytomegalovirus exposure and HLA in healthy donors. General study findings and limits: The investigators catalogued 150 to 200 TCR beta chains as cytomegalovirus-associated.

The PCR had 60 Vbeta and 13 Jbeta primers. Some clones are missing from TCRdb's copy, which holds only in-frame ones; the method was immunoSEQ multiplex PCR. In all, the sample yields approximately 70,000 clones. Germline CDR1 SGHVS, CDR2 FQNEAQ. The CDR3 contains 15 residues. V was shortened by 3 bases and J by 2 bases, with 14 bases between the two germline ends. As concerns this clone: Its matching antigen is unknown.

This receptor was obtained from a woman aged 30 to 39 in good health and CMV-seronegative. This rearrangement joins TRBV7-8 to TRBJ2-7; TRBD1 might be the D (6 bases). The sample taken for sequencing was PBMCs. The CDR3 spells CASSLGQGPTYEQYF. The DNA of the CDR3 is TGTGCCAGCAGCTTGGGGCAGGGGCCTACCTACGAGCAGTACTTC. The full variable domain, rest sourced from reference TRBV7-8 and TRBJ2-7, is GAGVSQSPRYKVAKRGQDVALRCDPISGHVSLFWYQQALGQGPEFLTYFQNEAQLDKSGLPSDRFFAERPEGSVSTLKIQRTQQEDSAVYLCASSLGQGPTYEQYFGPGTRLTVT.